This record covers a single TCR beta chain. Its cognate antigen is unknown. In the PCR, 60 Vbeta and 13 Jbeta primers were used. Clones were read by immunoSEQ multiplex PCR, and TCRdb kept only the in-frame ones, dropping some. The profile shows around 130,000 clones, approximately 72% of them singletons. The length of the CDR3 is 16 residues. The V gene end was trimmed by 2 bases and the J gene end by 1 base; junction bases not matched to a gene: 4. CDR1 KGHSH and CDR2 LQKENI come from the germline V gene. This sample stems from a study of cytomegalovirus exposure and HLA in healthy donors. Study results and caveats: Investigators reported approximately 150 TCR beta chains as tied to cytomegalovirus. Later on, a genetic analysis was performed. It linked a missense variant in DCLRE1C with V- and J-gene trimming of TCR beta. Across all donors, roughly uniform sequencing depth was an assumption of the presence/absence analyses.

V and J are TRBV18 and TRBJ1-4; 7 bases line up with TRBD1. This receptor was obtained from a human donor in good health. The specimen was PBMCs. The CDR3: CASSPRQGQTNEKLFF. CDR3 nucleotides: TGTGCCAGCTCACCAAGACAGGGTCAAACTAATGAAAAACTGTTTTTT. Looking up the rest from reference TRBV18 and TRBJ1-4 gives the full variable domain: NAGVMQNPRHLVRRRGQEARLRCSPMKGHSHVYWYRQLPEEGLKFMVYLQKENIIDESGMPKERFSAEFPKEGPSILRIQQVVRGDSAAYFCASSPRQGQTNEKLFFGSGTQLSVL.